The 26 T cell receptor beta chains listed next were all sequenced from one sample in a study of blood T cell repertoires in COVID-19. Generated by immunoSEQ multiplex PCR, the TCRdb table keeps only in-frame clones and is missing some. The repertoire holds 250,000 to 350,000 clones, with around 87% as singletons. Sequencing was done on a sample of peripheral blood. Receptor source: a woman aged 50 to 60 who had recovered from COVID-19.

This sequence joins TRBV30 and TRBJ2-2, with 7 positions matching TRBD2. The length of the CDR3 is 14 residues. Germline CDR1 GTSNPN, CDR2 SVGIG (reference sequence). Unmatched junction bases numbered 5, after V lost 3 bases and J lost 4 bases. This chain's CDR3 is CAWRPLATTGELFF. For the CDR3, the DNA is TGTGCCTGGAGACCACTAGCGACCACCGGGGAGCTGTTTTTT.

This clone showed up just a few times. The CDR3 is CASSPLTNTEAFF. CDR3 in DNA: TGTGCCAGCTCACCTTTAACTAACACTGAAGCTTTCTTT. V usage is TRBV18 and J usage is TRBJ1-1; D uncertain. This CDR3 comprises 13 residues. The ends were cut back, 3 bases at V and 2 bases at J, with 7 bases in the middle. The germline V gene has CDR1 KGHSH and CDR2 LQKENI.

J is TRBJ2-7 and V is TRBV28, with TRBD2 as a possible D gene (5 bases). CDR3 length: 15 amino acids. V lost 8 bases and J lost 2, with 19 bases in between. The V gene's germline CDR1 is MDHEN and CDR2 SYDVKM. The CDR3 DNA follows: TGTGCCAGCCACGGGATTGGTCCACGGGCCTACGAGCAGTACTTC. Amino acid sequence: CASHGIGPRAYEQYF.

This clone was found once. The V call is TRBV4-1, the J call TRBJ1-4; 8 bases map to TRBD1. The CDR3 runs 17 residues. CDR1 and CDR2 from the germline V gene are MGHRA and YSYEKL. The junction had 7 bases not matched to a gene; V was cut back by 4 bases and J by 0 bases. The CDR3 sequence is CASSRRQGPTTNEKLFF. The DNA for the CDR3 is TGCGCCAGCAGCCGGAGACAGGGGCCAACAACTAATGAAAAACTGTTTTTT.

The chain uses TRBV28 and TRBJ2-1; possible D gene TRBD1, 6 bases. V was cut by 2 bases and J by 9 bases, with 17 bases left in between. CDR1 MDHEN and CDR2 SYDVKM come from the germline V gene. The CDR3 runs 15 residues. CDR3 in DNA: TGTGCCAGCAGTTTACCAGGGGATAGGAGTGGTGAGCAGTTCTTC. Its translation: CASSLPGDRSGEQFF.

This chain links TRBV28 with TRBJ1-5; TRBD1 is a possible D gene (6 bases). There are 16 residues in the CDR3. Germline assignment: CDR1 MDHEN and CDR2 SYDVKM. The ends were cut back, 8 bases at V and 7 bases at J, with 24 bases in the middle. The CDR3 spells CASQAGARGFGQPQHF. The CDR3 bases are TGTGCCAGCCAGGCTGGGGCCAGGGGTTTTGGGCAGCCCCAGCATTTT.

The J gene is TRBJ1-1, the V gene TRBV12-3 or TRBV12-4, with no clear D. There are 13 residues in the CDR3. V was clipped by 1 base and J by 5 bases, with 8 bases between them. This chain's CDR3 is CASSLGLETEAFF. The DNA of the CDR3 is TGTGCCAGCAGTTTAGGTCTGGAGACTGAAGCTTTCTTT.

The CDR3: CASSQHGTGVLEQYF. The DNA of the CDR3 is TGCGCCAGCAGCCAGCACGGGACAGGGGTCCTCGAGCAGTACTTC. This chain connects TRBV5-1 to TRBJ2-7; 10 bases match TRBD1. V trimming: 4 bases; J trimming: 6 bases; junction bases outside the gene matches: 10. CDR1 is SGHRS and CDR2 is YFSETQ in the germline V gene. The CDR3 covers 15 residues. The whole variable domain, remainder taken from reference TRBV5-1 and TRBJ2-7, is KAGVTQTPRYLIKTRGQQVTLSCSPISGHRSVSWYQQTPGQGLQFLFEYFSETQRNKGNFPGRFSGRQFSNSRSEMNVSTLELGDSALYLCASSQHGTGVLEQYFGPGTRLTVT.

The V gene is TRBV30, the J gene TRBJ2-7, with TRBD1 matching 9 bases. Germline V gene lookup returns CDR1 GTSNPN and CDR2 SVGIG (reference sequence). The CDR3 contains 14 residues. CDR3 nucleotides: TGTGCCTGGAGCCGGGACAGGGATTCCGGGATGGCCCTTGTC. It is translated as CAWSRDRDSGMALV.

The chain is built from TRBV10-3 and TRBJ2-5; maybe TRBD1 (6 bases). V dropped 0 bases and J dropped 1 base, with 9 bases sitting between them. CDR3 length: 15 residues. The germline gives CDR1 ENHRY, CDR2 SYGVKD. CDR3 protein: CAISESGQIQETQYF. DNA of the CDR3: TGTGCCATCAGTGAGTCAGGACAGATCCAAGAGACCCAGTACTTC.

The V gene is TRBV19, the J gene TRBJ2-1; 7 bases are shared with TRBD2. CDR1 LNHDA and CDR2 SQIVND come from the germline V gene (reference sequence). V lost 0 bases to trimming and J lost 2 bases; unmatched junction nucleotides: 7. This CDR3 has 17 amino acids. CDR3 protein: CASSIDGQRGTYNEQFF. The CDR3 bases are TGTGCCAGTAGTATAGATGGGCAGCGGGGCACCTACAATGAGCAGTTCTTC. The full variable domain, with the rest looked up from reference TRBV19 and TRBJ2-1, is DGGITQSPKYLFRKEGQNVTLSCEQNLNHDAMYWYRQDPGQGLRLIYYSQIVNDFQKGDIAEGYSVSREKKESFPLTVTSAQKNPTAFYLCASSIDGQRGTYNEQFFGPGTRLTVL.

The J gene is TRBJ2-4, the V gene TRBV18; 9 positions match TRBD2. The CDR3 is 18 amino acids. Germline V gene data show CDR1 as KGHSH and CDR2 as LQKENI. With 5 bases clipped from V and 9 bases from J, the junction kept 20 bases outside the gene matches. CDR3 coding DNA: TGTGCCAGCTCATCTAACGAAGGCGCGGGGGGGCCCTTCGGCATTCAGTACTTC. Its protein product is CASSSNEGAGGPFGIQYF.

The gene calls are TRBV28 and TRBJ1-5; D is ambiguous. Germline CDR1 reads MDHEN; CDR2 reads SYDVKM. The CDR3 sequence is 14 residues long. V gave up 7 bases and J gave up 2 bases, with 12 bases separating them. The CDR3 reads CASTPPPRNQPQHF. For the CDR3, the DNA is TGTGCCAGCACCCCTCCCCCCCGCAATCAGCCCCAGCATTTT. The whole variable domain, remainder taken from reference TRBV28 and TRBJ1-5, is DVKVTQSSRYLVKRTGEKVFLECVQDMDHENMFWYRQDPGLGLRLIYFSYDVKMKEKGDIPEGYSVSREKKERFSLILESASTNQTSMYLCASTPPPRNQPQHFGDGTRLSIL.

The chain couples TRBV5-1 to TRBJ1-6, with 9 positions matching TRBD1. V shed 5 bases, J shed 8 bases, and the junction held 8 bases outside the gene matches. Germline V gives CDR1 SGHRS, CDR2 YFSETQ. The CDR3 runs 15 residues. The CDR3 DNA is TGCGCCAGCAGAGGTCCGGGACAGGGAGATTCACCCCTCCACTTT. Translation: CASRGPGQGDSPLHF.

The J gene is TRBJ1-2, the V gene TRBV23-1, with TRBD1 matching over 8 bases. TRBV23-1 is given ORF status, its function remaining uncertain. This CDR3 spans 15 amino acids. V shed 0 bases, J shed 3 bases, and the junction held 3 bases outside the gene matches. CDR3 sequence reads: CASSQSGQGDYGYTF. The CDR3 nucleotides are TGCGCCAGCAGTCAATCTGGACAGGGCGACTATGGCTACACCTTC.

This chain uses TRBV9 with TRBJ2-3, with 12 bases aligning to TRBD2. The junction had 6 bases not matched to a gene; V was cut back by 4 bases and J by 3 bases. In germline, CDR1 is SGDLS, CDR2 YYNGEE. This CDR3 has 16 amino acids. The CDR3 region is CASSPLLAGGTDTQYF. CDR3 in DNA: TGTGCCAGCAGCCCACTGCTAGCGGGGGGGACAGATACGCAGTATTTT.

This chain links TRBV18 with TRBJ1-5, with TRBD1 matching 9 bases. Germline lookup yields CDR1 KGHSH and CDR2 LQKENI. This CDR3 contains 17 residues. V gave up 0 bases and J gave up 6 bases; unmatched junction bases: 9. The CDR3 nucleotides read TGTGCCAGCTCACCACCGAACAGGGGGCGGATGGTTCAGCCCCAGCATTTT. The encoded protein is CASSPPNRGRMVQPQHF.

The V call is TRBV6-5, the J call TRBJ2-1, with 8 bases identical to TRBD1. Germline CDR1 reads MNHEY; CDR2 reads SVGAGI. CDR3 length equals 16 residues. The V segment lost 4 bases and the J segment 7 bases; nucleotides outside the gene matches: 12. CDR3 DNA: TGTGCCAGCAGTTCCACCAGGGGGCGAGTCGGTAATGAGCAGTTCTTC. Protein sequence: CASSSTRGRVGNEQFF.

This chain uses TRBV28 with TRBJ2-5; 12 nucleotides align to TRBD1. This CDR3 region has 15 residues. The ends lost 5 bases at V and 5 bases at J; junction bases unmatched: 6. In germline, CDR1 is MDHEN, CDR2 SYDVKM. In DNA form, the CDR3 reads TGTGCCAGCAGTGCCGCCGGGACAGGGGGCGAGACCCAGTACTTC. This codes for CASSAAGTGGETQYF.

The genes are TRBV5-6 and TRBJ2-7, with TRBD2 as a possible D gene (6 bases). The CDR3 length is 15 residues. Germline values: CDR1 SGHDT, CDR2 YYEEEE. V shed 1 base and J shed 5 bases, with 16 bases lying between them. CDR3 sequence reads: CASSLYGSGGDEQYF. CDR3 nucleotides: TGTGCCAGCAGCTTGTATGGCAGTGGAGGGGACGAGCAGTACTTC.

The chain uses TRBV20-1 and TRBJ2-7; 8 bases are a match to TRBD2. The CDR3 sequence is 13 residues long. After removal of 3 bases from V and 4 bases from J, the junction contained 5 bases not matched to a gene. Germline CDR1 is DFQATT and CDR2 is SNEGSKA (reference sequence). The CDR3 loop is CSASSGARYEQYF. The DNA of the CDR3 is TGCAGTGCTAGTAGCGGGGCCCGGTACGAGCAGTACTTC.

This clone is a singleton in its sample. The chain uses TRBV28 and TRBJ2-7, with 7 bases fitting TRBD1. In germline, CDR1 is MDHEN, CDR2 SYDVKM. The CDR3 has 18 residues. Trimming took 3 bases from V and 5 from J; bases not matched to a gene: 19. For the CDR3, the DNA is TGTGCCAGCAGTTTTTTCTCTTTCATCGGAGACAGGGTCCACGAGCAGTACTTC. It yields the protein CASSFFSFIGDRVHEQYF.

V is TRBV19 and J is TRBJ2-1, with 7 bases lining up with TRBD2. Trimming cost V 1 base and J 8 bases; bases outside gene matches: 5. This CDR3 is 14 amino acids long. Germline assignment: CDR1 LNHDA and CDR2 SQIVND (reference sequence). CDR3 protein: CASSIGLAGDEQFF. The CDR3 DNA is TGTGCCAGTAGTATAGGACTAGCTGGGGATGAGCAGTTCTTC.

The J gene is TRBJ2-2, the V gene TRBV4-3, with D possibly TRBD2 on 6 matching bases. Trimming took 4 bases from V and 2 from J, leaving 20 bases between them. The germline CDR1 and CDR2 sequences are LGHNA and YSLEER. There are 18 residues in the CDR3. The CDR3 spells CASSPYLRRVRNTGELFF. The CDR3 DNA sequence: TGCGCCAGCAGCCCCTATTTAAGGAGGGTTCGCAACACCGGGGAGCTGTTTTTT.

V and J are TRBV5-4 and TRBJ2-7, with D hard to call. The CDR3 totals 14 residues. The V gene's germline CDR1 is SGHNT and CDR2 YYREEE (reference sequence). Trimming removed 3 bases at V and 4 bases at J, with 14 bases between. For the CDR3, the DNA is TGTGCCAGCAGCTCCCAATTTAATACTTACGAGCAGTACTTC. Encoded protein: CASSSQFNTYEQYF.

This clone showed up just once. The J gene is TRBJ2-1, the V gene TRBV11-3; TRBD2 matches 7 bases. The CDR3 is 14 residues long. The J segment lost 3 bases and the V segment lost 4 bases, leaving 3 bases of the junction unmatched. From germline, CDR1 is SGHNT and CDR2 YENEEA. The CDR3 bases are TGTGCCAGCAGCTCCGGGGGGATCTACAATGAGCAGTTCTTC. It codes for CASSSGGIYNEQFF.